These T cell receptor beta chains were read from a single sample in a study of blood T cell repertoires in COVID-19. TCRdb keeps only in-frame clones here, not all; method: immunoSEQ multiplex PCR. The sample includes 200,000 to 250,000 clones, 86% seen only once; the top ten take around 2.2%. Sequences were obtained from peripheral blood. These receptor sequences come from a man aged 25 to 45 who had recovered from COVID-19. Both conserved end residues are trimmed from each CDR3. Each record gives: J gene, clone size, V gene, CDR3 length, CDR3 protein. Part of the rows lack a size; the others show once, few, many or a class for expanded clones.

J gene: TRBJ1-1
clone size: -
V gene: TRBV2
CDR3 length: 16
CDR3 protein: ASSTNGLRSNMNTEAF

J gene: TRBJ2-1
clone size: -
V gene: TRBV5-4
CDR3 length: 13
CDR3 protein: ASSPGQVLYNEQF

J gene: TRBJ1-1
clone size: once
V gene: TRBV7-9
CDR3 length: 13
CDR3 protein: ASSHFQGVFTEAF

J gene: TRBJ1-3
clone size: -
V gene: TRBV28
CDR3 length: 13
CDR3 protein: ASLGRGFSGNTIY

J gene: TRBJ2-3
clone size: -
V gene: TRBV6-8
CDR3 length: 14
CDR3 protein: ASSYSKEGNTDTQY

J gene: TRBJ2-3
clone size: -
V gene: TRBV10-3
CDR3 length: 12
CDR3 protein: AHSRGSSTDTQY

J gene: TRBJ1-2
clone size: -
V gene: TRBV19
CDR3 length: 12
CDR3 protein: ASSTFGDRHGYT

J gene: TRBJ2-2
clone size: -
V gene: TRBV5-6
CDR3 length: 14
CDR3 protein: ASSLSGGWNTGELF

J gene: TRBJ1-2
clone size: -
V gene: TRBV6-5
CDR3 length: 10
CDR3 protein: ATDRGGAGYT

J gene: TRBJ1-2
clone size: -
V gene: TRBV7-2
CDR3 length: 12
CDR3 protein: ASSPPGTVYGYT

J gene: TRBJ1-6
clone size: -
V gene: TRBV9
CDR3 length: 14
CDR3 protein: ASSVEGDSDNSPLH

J gene: TRBJ2-5
clone size: -
V gene: TRBV5-8
CDR3 length: 14
CDR3 protein: ASSSAKSGGQETQY

J gene: TRBJ2-2
clone size: -
V gene: TRBV11-2
CDR3 length: 13
CDR3 protein: ASSLRAGNTGELF

J gene: TRBJ1-1
clone size: -
V gene: TRBV7-9
CDR3 length: 11
CDR3 protein: ASSLAIGTEAF

J gene: TRBJ2-5
clone size: -
V gene: TRBV30
CDR3 length: 15
CDR3 protein: AWSATAAGGSWETQY

J gene: TRBJ1-2
clone size: -
V gene: TRBV6-5
CDR3 length: 9
CDR3 protein: ASRRRSAYT

J gene: TRBJ2-3
clone size: -
V gene: TRBV5-1
CDR3 length: 15
CDR3 protein: ASRRMIRQGATDTQY

J gene: TRBJ1-5
clone size: few
V gene: TRBV7-9
CDR3 length: 13
CDR3 protein: ASSLGGQGNQPQH

J gene: TRBJ1-3
clone size: -
V gene: TRBV5-1
CDR3 length: 13
CDR3 protein: ASSSYGVMVDTIY

J gene: TRBJ1-1
clone size: once
V gene: TRBV11-3
CDR3 length: 12
CDR3 protein: ASSRGTAYTEAF

J gene: TRBJ2-7
clone size: -
V gene: TRBV7-7
CDR3 length: 13
CDR3 protein: ASSSGSVLVYEQY

J gene: TRBJ2-1
clone size: few
V gene: TRBV5-1
CDR3 length: 14
CDR3 protein: ASSPMTRSSYNEQF

J gene: TRBJ2-7
clone size: -
V gene: TRBV10-2
CDR3 length: 11
CDR3 protein: ASSDFGPGGQY

J gene: TRBJ2-1
clone size: -
V gene: TRBV5-1
CDR3 length: 13
CDR3 protein: ASSLWAGGNDEQF

J gene: TRBJ2-1
clone size: -
V gene: TRBV24-1
CDR3 length: 9
CDR3 protein: ATSAHNEQF

J gene: TRBJ2-1
clone size: -
V gene: TRBV10-3
CDR3 length: 11
CDR3 protein: AIALAGNNEQF

J gene: TRBJ2-5
clone size: -
V gene: TRBV12-3/TRBV12-4
CDR3 length: 10
CDR3 protein: AINRGEETQY

J gene: TRBJ2-1
clone size: -
V gene: TRBV5-4
CDR3 length: 13
CDR3 protein: ASRLESGGYNEQF

J gene: TRBJ1-2
clone size: -
V gene: TRBV12-1
CDR3 length: 13
CDR3 protein: ASTPPDDKANGYT

J gene: TRBJ1-4
clone size: once
V gene: TRBV7-2
CDR3 length: 13
CDR3 protein: ASSLLGQTNEKLF

J gene: TRBJ2-2
clone size: -
V gene: TRBV5-1
CDR3 length: 13
CDR3 protein: ASSLQLQSTGELF

J gene: TRBJ1-1
clone size: -
V gene: TRBV28
CDR3 length: 12
CDR3 protein: ASSLMGDRGQAF

J gene: TRBJ1-2
clone size: -
V gene: TRBV10-3
CDR3 length: 12
CDR3 protein: AISELETDYGYT

J gene: TRBJ1-1
clone size: -
V gene: TRBV6-5
CDR3 length: 13
CDR3 protein: ASTTVTGAGTEAF

J gene: TRBJ2-7
clone size: -
V gene: TRBV3-1/TRBV3-2
CDR3 length: 13
CDR3 protein: ASSQDLSTSYEQY

J gene: TRBJ1-1
clone size: -
V gene: TRBV29-1
CDR3 length: 11
CDR3 protein: SVTGRGNTEAF

J gene: TRBJ1-2
clone size: -
V gene: TRBV6-1
CDR3 length: 14
CDR3 protein: ASSVIPNRVFHGYT

J gene: TRBJ1-5
clone size: -
V gene: TRBV5-3
CDR3 length: 13
CDR3 protein: ARRRDRGRRQPQH

J gene: TRBJ1-2
clone size: -
V gene: TRBV3-1/TRBV3-2
CDR3 length: 13
CDR3 protein: ASSQSGWSPYGYT

J gene: TRBJ2-1
clone size: -
V gene: TRBV14
CDR3 length: 14
CDR3 protein: ASSQDRRVVGNEQF

J gene: TRBJ1-2
clone size: -
V gene: TRBV30
CDR3 length: 10
CDR3 protein: AWNDRGDGYT

J gene: TRBJ1-1
clone size: few
V gene: TRBV2
CDR3 length: 11
CDR3 protein: ARNLGQPGEAF

J gene: TRBJ2-1
clone size: -
V gene: TRBV9
CDR3 length: 14
CDR3 protein: ASSVRGGSSYNEQF

J gene: TRBJ2-3
clone size: once
V gene: TRBV27
CDR3 length: 12
CDR3 protein: ASSPPGLAGTQY

J gene: TRBJ2-2
clone size: -
V gene: TRBV2
CDR3 length: 14
CDR3 protein: ASSGETGRIAGELF

J gene: TRBJ1-1
clone size: once
V gene: TRBV7-7
CDR3 length: 12
CDR3 protein: ASSPAGDYTEAF

J gene: TRBJ2-5
clone size: -
V gene: TRBV11-2
CDR3 length: 14
CDR3 protein: ASKEASGGMRETQY

J gene: TRBJ1-4
clone size: -
V gene: TRBV5-4
CDR3 length: 14
CDR3 protein: ASSLDRGRVNEKLF